These T cell receptor beta chains were read from a single sample in a study of blood T cell repertoires in COVID-19. Using immunoSEQ multiplex PCR, the repertoire was profiled, and TCRdb retains in-frame clones only, with some absent. The repertoire includes roughly 150,000 clones, roughly 85% of them detected once, and roughly 19% sits in the top ten. The material sequenced was PBMCs or T cells enriched from blood (not recorded which). Every receptor here comes from a woman in her seventies in a cohort exposed to, infected with or recovered from COVID-19 (not recorded which). Each CDR3 is given with its conserved first and last residue. A D gene is named only where the DNA matches it firmly. Some rows mark clone size as missing; the rest say once, few, many or name a class of expanded clone.

d_call,cdr3_length,j_call,v_call,clone_size,cdr3_aa,cdr3_nt
TRBD1,15,TRBJ2-3,TRBV7-8,-,CASSRVRTGRDTQYF,TGTGCCAGCAGCCGAGTGAGGACAGGGAGAGATACGCAGTATTTT
-,15,TRBJ1-4,TRBV19,few,CASSPLGSLGGKLFF,TGTGCCAGTAGTCCCCTGGGCAGCTTGGGGGGAAAACTGTTTTTT
-,14,TRBJ1-4,TRBV9,few,CASSVGQDRGKLFF,TGTGCCAGCAGCGTAGGACAGGACCGGGGAAAACTGTTTTTT
-,13,TRBJ1-2,TRBV28,-,CASSQQDYYGYTF,TGTGCCAGCAGCCAGCAGGACTACTATGGCTACACCTTC
TRBD1,15,TRBJ1-3,TRBV28,-,CASRPPGGPGNTIYF,TGTGCCAGCAGACCTCCAGGGGGGCCTGGAAACACCATATATTTT
-,16,TRBJ2-2,TRBV7-2,-,CASSHLWGQGTGELFF,TGTGCCAGCAGCCACTTGTGGGGGCAAGGCACCGGGGAGCTGTTTTTT
-,14,TRBJ1-1,TRBV4-2,few,CASSRKYEGTEAFF,TGTGCCAGCAGCCGAAAGTACGAGGGCACTGAAGCTTTCTTT
-,17,TRBJ2-7,TRBV27,-,CASSLSAGTPLAYEQYF,TGTGCCAGCAGTTTATCGGCCGGGACTCCTTTGGCCTACGAGCAGTACTTC
-,14,TRBJ1-2,TRBV6-5,-,CASSYRGKNYGYTF,TGTGCCAGCAGTTACAGGGGCAAGAACTATGGCTACACCTTC
-,13,TRBJ2-2,TRBV7-3,-,CASSITNTGELFF,TGTGCCAGCAGCATCACGAACACCGGGGAGCTGTTTTTT